The 10 T cell receptor beta chains below come from one sample, sequenced in a study of blood T cell repertoires in COVID-19. Profiling relied on immunoSEQ multiplex PCR, and the TCRdb table lists in-frame clones only, not all of them. The table has around 230,000 clones, around four fifths seen once. The sample was PBMCs or T cells enriched from blood (not recorded which). These receptors all stem from a man aged 40-49 years who had recovered from COVID-19.

This rearrangement joins TRBV28 to TRBJ1-2, with a tentative D call TRBD1 (6 bases). With 7 bases removed from V and 3 bases from J, the gap between germline ends came to 15 bases. Germline assignment: CDR1 MDHEN and CDR2 SYDVKM. The CDR3 is 14 amino acids. The CDR3 region has the DNA TGTGCCAGCACCAATGTCAGGGGAGACTATGGCTACACCTTC. Its translation is CASTNVRGDYGYTF.

CDR3 sequence (DNA): TGTGCCAGCAGCTTAGGGGGCCCAGATACGCAGTATTTT. It specifies CASSLGGPDTQYF. V and J are TRBV7-2 and TRBJ2-3, with TRBD1 as a possible D gene (5 bases). V was cut by 1 base and J by 4 bases, with 6 bases left in between. The CDR3 consists of 13 residues. Per germline, CDR1 SGHTA and CDR2 FQGNSA.

The chain combines TRBV5-1 with TRBJ1-2; 9 nucleotides line up with TRBD1. Germline-derived CDR1 and CDR2 are SGHRS and YFSETQ. Losses at the gene ends were 4 bases for V and 1 base for J; bases not matched to a gene: 8. This CDR3 spans 16 amino acids. The CDR3 spells CASSMPDRGRNYGYTF. The CDR3 DNA reads as TGCGCCAGCAGCATGCCGGACAGGGGCCGTAACTATGGCTACACCTTC.

The chain carries TRBV6-1 and TRBJ1-4; D not resolved. Germline lookup yields CDR1 MNHNS and CDR2 SASEGT. Deletions cut 4 bases from V and 0 bases from J, with 12 bases between. The CDR3 length is 16 residues. The CDR3 nucleotides are TGTGCCAGCAGTGTATTGACACCTTCAACTAATGAAAAACTGTTTTTT. This encodes CASSVLTPSTNEKLFF.

The chain uses TRBV2 and TRBJ1-4, with TRBD1 matching 12 bases. Trimming removed 9 bases from V and 8 bases from J; junction bases left unmatched: 13. The CDR3 has 16 amino acids. Germline V lookup: CDR1 SNHLY, CDR2 FYNNEI. The CDR3 sequence: CASRVTLGQGAEKLFF. The CDR3 DNA is TGTGCCAGTCGGGTGACACTGGGACAGGGGGCAGAAAAACTGTTTTTT. Using reference TRBV2 and TRBJ1-4 for the parts outside the CDR3, the full variable domain is EPEVTQTPSHQVTQMGQEVILRCVPISNHLYFYWYRQILGQKVEFLVSFYNNEISEKSEIFDDQFSVERPDGSNFTLKIRSTKLEDSAMYFCASRVTLGQGAEKLFFGSGTQLSVL.

The genes are TRBV19 and TRBJ1-4; D is undetermined. V was clipped by 5 bases and J by 4 bases, with 11 bases between them. The CDR3 has 14 residues. Germline V lookup: CDR1 LNHDA, CDR2 SQIVND (reference sequence). The DNA for the CDR3 is TGTGCCAGTAGTCCAACGGGTGGTAATGAAAAACTGTTTTTT. Translating it yields CASSPTGGNEKLFF.

The chain is built from TRBV13 and TRBJ1-1, with 8 nucleotides matching TRBD1. The germline gives CDR1 PRHDT, CDR2 FYEKMQ (reference sequence). V dropped 8 bases and J dropped 3; count of bases not matched to a gene: 2. This CDR3 has 12 amino acids. The CDR3 here is CASGQGDTEAFF. CDR3 DNA: TGTGCCAGCGGACAGGGTGACACTGAAGCTTTCTTT.

The V gene is TRBV10-3, the J gene TRBJ1-1; D is possibly TRBD1 (6 bases). Trimming removed 6 bases at V and 4 bases at J, with 12 bases between. The CDR3 runs to 13 residues. Germline V gene lookup returns CDR1 ENHRY and CDR2 SYGVKD. DNA for the CDR3: TGTGCCATCAGGGACAGTATGACCACTGAAGCTTTCTTT. As protein: CAIRDSMTTEAFF.

In nucleotides, the CDR3 is TGTGCCAGCAGCCAACGTGGGGGGGTCCCAGATACGCAGTATTTT. This codes for CASSQRGGVPDTQYF. The chain links TRBV5-4 to TRBJ2-3, with 7 bases that match TRBD2. The CDR3 runs to 15 residues. CDR1 SGHNT and CDR2 YYREEE come from the germline V gene (reference sequence). The junction had 9 bases not matched to a gene; V was cut back by 4 bases and J by 4 bases. Based on the CDR3 plus reference TRBV5-4 and TRBJ2-3, the full variable domain is ETGVTQSPTHLIKTRGQQVTLRCSSQSGHNTVSWYQQALGQGPQFIFQYYREEENGRGNFPPRFSGLQFPNYSSELNVNALELDDSALYLCASSQRGGVPDTQYFGPGTRLTVL.

The CDR3, as DNA: TGTGCCAGCAGTAAGGGGACAGGGACGGAAGAGACCCAGTACTTC. Encoded protein: CASSKGTGTEETQYF. The chain is built from TRBV25-1 and TRBJ2-5, with TRBD1 matching over 9 bases. V lost 5 bases to trimming and J lost 3 bases; unmatched junction nucleotides: 7. CDR3 size: 15 residues. The V gene's germline CDR1 is MGHDK and CDR2 SYGVNS.